The text below deals with one TCR beta chain. V was trimmed by 6 bases and J by 5 bases, leaving 19 bases between them. CDR3 length: 14 residues. CDR1 and CDR2 (germline): DFQATT, SNEGSKA (reference sequence). The source of the sample is a study of early T cells in non-severe SARS-CoV-2 infection. Overall study context: Unsorted whole-blood RNA was sequenced in bulk, leaving chains unpaired.

Each single cDNA molecule received a unique molecular identifier. TCRdb reprocessed the 5' RACE reads via MiXCR and lists one record per CDR3 protein. The table has about 63,000 distinct CDR3 sequences, 10% to 15% seen once. This clonotype was sampled from an adult who was a healthcare worker with PCR-confirmed SARS-CoV-2 infection or an uninfected control (not recorded which). The source material was whole blood. V usage is TRBV20-1 and J usage is TRBJ2-5; tentatively, D is TRBD2 (5 bases). CDR3 in amino acids: CSARMSSLLETQYF. The CDR3 coding sequence is TGCAGTGCCCGGATGTCTAGCCTTTTGGAGACCCAGTACTTC.